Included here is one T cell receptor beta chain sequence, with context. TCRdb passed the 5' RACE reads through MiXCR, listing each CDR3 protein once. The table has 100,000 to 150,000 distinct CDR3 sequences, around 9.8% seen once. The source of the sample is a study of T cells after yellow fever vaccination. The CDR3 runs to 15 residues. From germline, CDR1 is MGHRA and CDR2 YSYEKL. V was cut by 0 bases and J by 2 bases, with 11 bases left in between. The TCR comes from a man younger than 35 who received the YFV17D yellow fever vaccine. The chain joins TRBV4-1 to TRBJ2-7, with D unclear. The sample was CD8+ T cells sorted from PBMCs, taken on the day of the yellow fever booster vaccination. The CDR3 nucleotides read TGCGCCAGCAGCCAAGATGTCCTGGTTCCCTACGAGCAGTACTTC. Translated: CASSQDVLVPYEQYF.